This T cell receptor beta chain was documented in a study of cytomegalovirus exposure and HLA in healthy donors. Study-wide points: For presence/absence analyses, sequencing depth was assumed to be roughly uniform across donors. TCR beta chains numbering more than 150 were designated cytomegalovirus-associated. The classifier reportedly diagnosed cytomegalovirus status with high sensitivity and specificity.

About this clone: No antigen is known for it.

Germline values: CDR1 SGHVS, CDR2 FNYEAQ. This CDR3 contains 15 residues. With V trimmed by 4 bases and J by 7 bases, 7 bases remained unmatched. This PCR relied on a set of 60 Vbeta primers and 13 Jbeta primers. TCRdb keeps only in-frame clones here, not all; method: immunoSEQ multiplex PCR. The table lists 90,000 to 150,000 clones, about 86% of them singletons, with 2% to 2.5% in the top ten. All the people who gave samples were healthy bone marrow donors. The specimen was PBMCs. The rearrangement joins TRBV7-6 to TRBJ1-5; 10 bases map to TRBD1. This clonotype was sampled from a woman between 40 and 55 years old in good health and CMV-seronegative. CDR3 nucleotide sequence: TGTGCCAGCAGCTATGGGACAGGGGACGGACAGCCCCAGCATTTT. Translated, it gives CASSYGTGDGQPQHF.